The 2 T cell receptor beta chains reported below all come from one sample, sequenced in a study of immune evolution from preneoplasia to lung adenocarcinoma. Only in-frame clones appear in the TCRdb table, and some are missing; sequencing was by immunoSEQ multiplex PCR. In the table there are some 6,300 clones, 70% to 80% of which are singletons. The sequencing sample was made of FFPE minimally invasive lung adenocarcinoma tissue. Receptor source: a person aged 60 to 80 with lung adenocarcinoma.

CDR3 sequence reads: CASTIGTGELFF. CDR3 nucleotide sequence: TGTGCCAGCACGATAGGCACCGGGGAGCTGTTTTTT. The J gene is TRBJ2-2, the V gene TRBV27; D not resolved. Germline CDR1 and CDR2: MNHEY and SMNVEV (reference sequence). CDR3 length equals 12 residues. V was cut by 7 bases and J by 4 bases, with 7 bases left in between.

The chain couples TRBV7-9 to TRBJ2-1, with TRBD1 identical over 9 bases. The CDR3 spans 13 residues. Germline V lookup: CDR1 SEHNR, CDR2 FQNEAQ (reference sequence). V gave up 10 bases and J gave up 7 bases; unmatched junction bases: 8. The CDR3 DNA reads as TGTGCCATCAAAGGGACAGGGCGTAATGAGCAGTTCTTC. Translated: CAIKGTGRNEQFF.